This TCR beta chain comes out of a study of blood T cells in healthy people across ages. Details on this clonotype: The antigen is unknown.

This CDR3 has 11 amino acids. CDR1 KGHDR and CDR2 SFDVKD come from the germline V gene. The V and J ends lost 9 bases and 5 bases respectively, with 9 bases between them. The authors ran a second PCR of about 6 to 11 cycles using a sample-barcoded 5' primer and a J-beta primer mix. From the 5' RACE reads, TCRdb called clonotypes with MiXCR, one entry per CDR3 protein. Altogether about 630,000 distinct CDR3 sequences are present, more than 20% being singletons, with the ten largest covering 3% to 4%. Overall study findings and caveats: Estimates of diversity drawn from one million T cells were considered underestimates.

Source material: blood. This clonotype was sampled from a man aged 65 to 85 in good health. The chain joins TRBV24-1 to TRBJ2-5; D is undetermined. The CDR3 spells CATEELETQYF. CDR3 bases: TGTGCCACCGAGGAGCTTGAGACCCAGTACTTC.